This record covers a single T cell receptor (beta chain). These data belong to a study of blood T cell repertoires in COVID-19. At the level of the study: The analysed material was cDNA or gDNA that came from T cells, B-cell-depleted T cells, or PBMCs.

V lost 8 bases and J lost 1; bases outside the gene matches: 7. Germline V lookup: CDR1 SGHVS, CDR2 FQNEAQ. The CDR3 consists of 14 residues. The table came from immunoSEQ multiplex PCR; TCRdb's copy has only in-frame clones and leaves some out. The sample contains 250,000 to 350,000 clones, about 90% of which appear only once. Input material: peripheral blood. The chain employs TRBV7-8 and TRBJ1-1; 7 nucleotides line up with TRBD1. This receptor was obtained from a woman in her fifties or sixties with COVID-19, enrolled during active disease. In nucleotides, the CDR3 is TGTGCCAGCGGACCAGGGGGGACGAACACTGAAGCTTTCTTT. Its translation: CASGPGGTNTEAFF.